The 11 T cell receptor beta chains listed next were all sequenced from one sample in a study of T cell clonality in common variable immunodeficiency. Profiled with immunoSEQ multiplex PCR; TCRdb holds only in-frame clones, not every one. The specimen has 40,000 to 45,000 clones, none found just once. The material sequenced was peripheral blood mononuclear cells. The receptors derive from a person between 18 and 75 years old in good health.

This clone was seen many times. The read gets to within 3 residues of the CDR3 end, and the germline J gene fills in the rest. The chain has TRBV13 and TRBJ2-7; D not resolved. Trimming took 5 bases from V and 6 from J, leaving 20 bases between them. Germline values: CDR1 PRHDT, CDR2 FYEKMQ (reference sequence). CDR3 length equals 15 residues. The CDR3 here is CASSPRPPGGGEQYF. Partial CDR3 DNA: TGTGCCAGCAGCCCACGGCCACCCGGCGGCGGCGAG.

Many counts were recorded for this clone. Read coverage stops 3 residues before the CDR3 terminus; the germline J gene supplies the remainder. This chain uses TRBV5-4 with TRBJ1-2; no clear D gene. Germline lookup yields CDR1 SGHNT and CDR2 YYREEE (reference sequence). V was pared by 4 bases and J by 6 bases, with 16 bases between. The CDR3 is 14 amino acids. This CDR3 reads CASSPGRGVHGYTF. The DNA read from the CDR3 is TGTGCCAGCAGCCCTGGGCGGGGAGTGCATGGC.

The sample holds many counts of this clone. The CDR3 loop reads CASSIPLTRYGYTF. The CDR3 DNA, read in part, is TGTGCCAGTAGTATCCCCCTTACACGCTATGGC. The chain joins TRBV19 to TRBJ1-2, with unresolved D. The read comes to an end 3 residues before the CDR3 does, leaving the germline J gene to fill in the end. The CDR3 length is 14 residues. Germline CDR1 reads LNHDA; CDR2 reads SQIVND (reference sequence). Trimming cost V 3 bases and J 4 bases, with 12 bases left between them.

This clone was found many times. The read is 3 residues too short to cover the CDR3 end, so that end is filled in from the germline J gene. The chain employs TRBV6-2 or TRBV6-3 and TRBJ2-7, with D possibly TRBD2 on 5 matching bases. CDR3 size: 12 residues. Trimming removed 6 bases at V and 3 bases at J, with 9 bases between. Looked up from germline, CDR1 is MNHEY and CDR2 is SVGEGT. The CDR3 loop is CASRRTVYEQYF. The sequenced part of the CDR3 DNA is TGTGCCAGCAGACGGACTGTCTACGAG.

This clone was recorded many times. The covered CDR3 bases are TGCGCCAGCACCTCAATGGGACAGGGGGCAAGGGATACG. Translation: CASTSMGQGARDT. The full CDR3 protein reads CASTSMGQGARDTQYF. The chain employs TRBV5-1 and TRBJ2-3, with TRBD1 matching 12 bases. Read coverage stops 3 residues before the CDR3 terminus; the germline J gene supplies the remainder. CDR1 is SGHRS, CDR2 YFSETQ, per germline. V dropped 6 bases and J dropped 6; count of bases not matched to a gene: 11. The CDR3 length is 16 residues.

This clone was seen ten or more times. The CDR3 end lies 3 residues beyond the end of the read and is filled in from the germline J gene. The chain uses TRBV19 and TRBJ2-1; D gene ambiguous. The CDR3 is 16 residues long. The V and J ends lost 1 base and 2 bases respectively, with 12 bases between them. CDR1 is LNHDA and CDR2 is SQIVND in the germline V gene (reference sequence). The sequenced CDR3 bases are TGTGCCAGTAGTATAGGGGCCTCAGGTGCCTACAATGAG. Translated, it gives CASSIGASGAYNE. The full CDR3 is CASSIGASGAYNEQFF.

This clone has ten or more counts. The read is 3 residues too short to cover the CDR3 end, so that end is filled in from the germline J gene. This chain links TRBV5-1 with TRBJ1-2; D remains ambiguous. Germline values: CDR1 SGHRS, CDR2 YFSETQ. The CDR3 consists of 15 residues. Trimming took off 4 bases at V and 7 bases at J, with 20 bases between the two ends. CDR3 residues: CASSPRGVLMVGYTF. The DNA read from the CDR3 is TGCGCCAGCAGCCCTCGGGGAGTCCTGATGGTTGGC.

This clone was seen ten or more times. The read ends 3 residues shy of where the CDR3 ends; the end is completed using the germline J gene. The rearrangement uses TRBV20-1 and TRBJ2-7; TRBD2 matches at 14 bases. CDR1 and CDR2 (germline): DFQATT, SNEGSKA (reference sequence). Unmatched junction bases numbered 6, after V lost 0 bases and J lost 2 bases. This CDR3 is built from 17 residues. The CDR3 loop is CSARDRLAGGLTYEQYF. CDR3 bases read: TGCAGTGCTAGAGACCGACTAGCGGGGGGGCTCACCTACGAG.

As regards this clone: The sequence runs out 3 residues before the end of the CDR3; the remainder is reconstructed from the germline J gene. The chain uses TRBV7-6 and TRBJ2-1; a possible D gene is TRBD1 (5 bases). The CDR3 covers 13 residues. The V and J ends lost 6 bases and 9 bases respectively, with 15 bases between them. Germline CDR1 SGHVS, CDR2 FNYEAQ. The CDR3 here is CASSRGREREQFF. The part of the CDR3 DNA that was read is TGTGCCAGCAGTAGAGGCAGGGAACGTGAG.

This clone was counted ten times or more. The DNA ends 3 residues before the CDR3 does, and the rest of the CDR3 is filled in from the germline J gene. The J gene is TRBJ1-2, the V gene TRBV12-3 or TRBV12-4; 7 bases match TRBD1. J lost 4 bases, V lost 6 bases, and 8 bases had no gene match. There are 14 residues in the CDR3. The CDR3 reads CASSSTGPPYGYTF. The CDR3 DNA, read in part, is TGTGCCAGCAGCTCGACAGGGCCACCCTATGGC.

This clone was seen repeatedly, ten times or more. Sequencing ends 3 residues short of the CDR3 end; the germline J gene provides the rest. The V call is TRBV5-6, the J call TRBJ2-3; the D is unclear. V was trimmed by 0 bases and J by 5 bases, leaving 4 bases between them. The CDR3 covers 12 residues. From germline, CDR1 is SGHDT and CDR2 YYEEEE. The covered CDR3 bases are TGTGCCAGCAGCTTGGCTATAGATACG. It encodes CASSLAIDT. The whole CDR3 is CASSLAIDTQYF.